The source of this TCR beta chain is a study of technical replicates of blood from a few donors. V shed 7 bases and J 4 bases; nucleotides not matched to a gene: 1. The V gene's germline CDR1 is LNHDA and CDR2 SQIVND (reference sequence). The CDR3 length is 12 residues. TCRdb's copy holds only in-frame clones and misses some; the assay was immunoSEQ multiplex PCR. The sample lists about 81,000 clones, 90% to 98% occurring once. The specimen sequenced was T cells isolated from PBMCs. The V call is TRBV19, the J call TRBJ1-5; 7 bases are a match to TRBD1. This sequence was found in a human donor in good health. The CDR3, as DNA: TGTGCCAGTACGACAGGGAATCAGCCCCAGCATTTT. Amino acids: CASTTGNQPQHF.